One sample yielded the 32 T cell receptor beta chains listed below, sequenced in a study of T cell repertoires in cytomegalovirus infection. One entry per CDR3 protein, called by TCRdb with MiXCR from the reads. The repertoire has about 360,000 distinct CDR3 sequences, roughly 20% of them found once; the top ten carry approximately 8%. Sequenced material: PBMCs. The receptors come from a human donor in good health (CMV status not recorded). Some clones in this sample may be carry-over from other donors' samples.

This clonotype was seen a handful of times. The rearrangement joins TRBV6-1 to TRBJ2-5; D is perhaps TRBD1 (5 bases). Trimming removed 2 bases from V and 5 bases from J, with 18 bases in between. CDR1 is MNHNS and CDR2 is SASEGT in the germline V gene. This CDR3 is 16 amino acids long. CDR3 protein: CASSEFGHGLMETQYF. The CDR3 DNA is TGTGCCAGCAGTGAATTTGGACACGGGTTGATGGAGACCCAGTACTTC.

This chain joins TRBV3-1 and TRBJ2-7; 8 positions agree with TRBD2. CDR3 length equals 16 residues. With V trimmed by 3 bases and J by 2 bases, 9 bases remained unmatched. CDR1 LGHDT and CDR2 YNNKEL come from the germline V gene (reference sequence). This chain's CDR3 is CASSHLTSGRTYEQYF. CDR3 coding DNA: TGTGCCAGCAGCCACTTAACTAGCGGCCGTACCTACGAGCAGTACTTC.

This clonotype has just a few counts. J is TRBJ1-1 and V is TRBV5-1, with D tentatively TRBD1 (6 bases). The CDR3 is made up of 15 amino acids. Germline loops: CDR1 SGHRS, CDR2 YFSETQ. With 6 bases removed from V and 0 bases from J, the gap between germline ends came to 15 bases. The DNA of the CDR3 is TGCGCCAGCACCTCCGGGGGGGGCTTGAACACTGAAGCTTTCTTT. Translating gives CASTSGGGLNTEAFF. Complete variable domain (other parts from reference TRBV5-1 and TRBJ1-1): KAGVTQTPRYLIKTRGQQVTLSCSPISGHRSVSWYQQTPGQGLQFLFEYFSETQRNKGNFPGRFSGRQFSNSRSEMNVSTLELGDSALYLCASTSGGGLNTEAFFGQGTRLTVV.

This clonotype showed up many times. The chain employs TRBV7-2 and TRBJ1-2; D ambiguous. The CDR3 spans 15 residues. Germline V CDR1 and CDR2: SGHTA, FQGNSA. V gave up 5 bases and J gave up 0 bases, with 13 bases separating them. CDR3 sequence: CASSPEAQANYGYTF. The DNA for the CDR3 is TGTGCCAGCAGCCCAGAGGCCCAGGCTAACTATGGCTACACCTTC.

This clonotype was observed many times. DNA of the CDR3: TGTGCCAGCAGCTTGGCGGGGGGGCTAAGTGAGCAGTTCTTC. It codes for CASSLAGGLSEQFF. The chain employs TRBV7-6 and TRBJ2-1, with TRBD2 matching 9 bases. The CDR3 sequence is 14 residues long. The V segment lost 3 bases and the J segment 9 bases; nucleotides outside the gene matches: 6. Germline loops: CDR1 SGHVS, CDR2 FNYEAQ.

V gene TRBV7-9 combines with J gene TRBJ1-1; D remains ambiguous. Germline CDR1 reads SEHNR; CDR2 reads FQNEAQ (reference sequence). Trimming took off 5 bases at V and 8 bases at J, with 15 bases between the two ends. This CDR3 has 13 residues. The CDR3 region has the DNA TGTGCCAGCAGCCCAACGGACGGGGTGGAAGCTTTCTTT. It codes for CASSPTDGVEAFF.

The gene calls are TRBV12-3 or TRBV12-4 and TRBJ1-1; a weak D match, TRBD1 (6 bases). V was cut by 7 bases and J by 1 base, with 10 bases left in between. The CDR3 is 13 residues long. CDR3 loop: CASTWDKNTEAFF. The CDR3 DNA reads as TGTGCCAGCACCTGGGACAAGAACACTGAAGCTTTCTTT.

This clonotype has just a few counts. This rearrangement joins TRBV6-2 or TRBV6-3 to TRBJ2-7; 8 nucleotides line up with TRBD1. V trimming: 4 bases; J trimming: 1 base; junction bases outside the gene matches: 9. CDR3 size: 16 residues. Per germline, CDR1 MNHEY and CDR2 SVGEGT. The CDR3 loop reads CASSLPRDRSSYEQYF. DNA for the CDR3: TGTGCCAGCAGTTTGCCCCGGGACAGGTCGTCCTACGAGCAGTACTTC.

The chain recombines TRBV4-2 with TRBJ2-1, with no clear D. Trimming stripped 0 bases from V and 0 bases from J, with 9 bases between. Germline lookup yields CDR1 LGHNA and CDR2 YNFKEQ. The CDR3 sequence is 16 residues long. CDR3 in amino acids: CASSQEGRSSYNEQFF. CDR3 bases: TGTGCCAGCAGCCAAGAAGGTCGGAGCTCCTACAATGAGCAGTTCTTC.

This clonotype was counted many times. This rearrangement joins TRBV11-3 to TRBJ2-7, with TRBD1 identical over 7 bases. The CDR3 spans 16 residues. Germline trimming cut 5 bases from V and 4 bases from J; bases unmatched to any gene: 14. Germline V gene sequence: CDR1 SGHNT, CDR2 YENEEA. For the CDR3, the DNA is TGTGCCAGCAGCCCATTTCTCAAACAGGGGTGGTACGAGCAGTACTTC. Encoded protein: CASSPFLKQGWYEQYF.

This clonotype showed up many times. This rearrangement joins TRBV7-2 to TRBJ2-1; D unresolved. Germline loops: CDR1 SGHTA, CDR2 FQGNSA. The CDR3 is 13 amino acids. V lost 4 bases and J 3 bases, leaving 7 bases between the germline ends. The CDR3 nucleotides read TGTGCCAGCAGCTCCTCCCACTACAATGAGCAGTTCTTC. Amino acids: CASSSSHYNEQFF.

This clonotype appeared many times. The rearrangement uses TRBV7-2 and TRBJ2-1; D not resolved. The V end was cut by 2 bases, the J end by 7 bases, with 12 bases between. The CDR3 contains 14 residues. Germline lookup yields CDR1 SGHTA and CDR2 FQGNSA. The CDR3 reads CASSLRVAGNEQFF. CDR3 bases: TGTGCCAGCAGCTTACGAGTGGCCGGAAATGAGCAGTTCTTC.

This clonotype appeared many times. This sequence joins TRBV7-8 and TRBJ2-5; D call uncertain. Germline V gene sequence: CDR1 SGHVS, CDR2 FQNEAQ. Between the trimmed V and J ends, which lost 0 bases and 5 bases, there was a span of 13 bases. This CDR3 is 15 amino acids long. The CDR3 reads CASSLAHARRETQYF. CDR3 coding DNA: TGTGCCAGCAGCTTAGCGCACGCCCGCCGGGAGACCCAGTACTTC. The full variable domain, rest sourced from reference TRBV7-8 and TRBJ2-5, is GAGVSQSPRYKVAKRGQDVALRCDPISGHVSLFWYQQALGQGPEFLTYFQNEAQLDKSGLPSDRFFAERPEGSVSTLKIQRTQQEDSAVYLCASSLAHARRETQYFGPGTRLLVL.

The V gene is TRBV12-5, the J gene TRBJ1-6; D uncertain. This CDR3 has 12 residues. Germline loops: CDR1 LGHNT, CDR2 FRNRAP. V was pared by 1 base and J by 9 bases, with 4 bases between. CDR3 loop: CASGLDRSPLHF. The DNA for the CDR3 is TGTGCTAGTGGTTTGGACCGTTCACCCCTCCACTTT.

The chain joins TRBV7-2 to TRBJ2-5, with D possibly being TRBD1 (5 bases). The germline gives CDR1 SGHTA, CDR2 FQGNSA. The CDR3 has 15 amino acids. Trimming removed 4 bases from V and 2 bases from J, with 14 bases in between. The DNA for the CDR3 is TGTGCCAGCAGCTGGGCTGACAGAGCACAAGAGACCCAGTACTTC. Its protein is CASSWADRAQETQYF.

This clonotype has at least ten counts. The DNA for the CDR3 is TGTGCCAGCAGCCCAGAGACGGACAATCAGCCCCAGCATTTT. It codes for CASSPETDNQPQHF. J is TRBJ1-5 and V is TRBV28; the D is unclear. The germline CDR1 and CDR2 sequences are MDHEN and SYDVKM. Trimming took off 6 bases at V and 3 bases at J, with 12 bases between the two ends. This CDR3 contains 14 residues.

The rearrangement links TRBV19 to TRBJ1-5; a possible D gene is TRBD1 (5 bases). CDR1 and CDR2 from the germline V gene are LNHDA and SQIVND (reference sequence). V was trimmed by 7 bases and J by 0 bases, leaving 13 bases between them. The CDR3 runs to 15 residues. The CDR3 loop is CASIPGPYSNQPQHF. In nucleotides, the CDR3 is TGTGCCAGTATCCCGGGGCCCTATAGCAATCAGCCCCAGCATTTT.

This sequence joins TRBV12-3 or TRBV12-4 and TRBJ1-2; D gene ambiguous. Trimming pared 6 bases from V and 0 bases from J, leaving 8 bases between. The CDR3 runs to 13 residues. CDR3 DNA sequence: TGTGCCAGCAGGCGGCTAACTAACTATGGCTACACCTTC. As protein: CASRRLTNYGYTF.

The sample holds many counts of this clonotype. The rearrangement joins TRBV7-2 to TRBJ1-6; 7 bases are a match to TRBD1. CDR3 length: 13 residues. V lost 6 bases and J lost 13; bases outside the gene matches: 9. Germline V gene sequence: CDR1 SGHTA, CDR2 FQGNSA. CDR3 protein: CASRPDRDQPLHF. The CDR3 DNA sequence: TGTGCCAGCAGACCCGACAGGGACCAGCCCCTCCACTTT. Full variable domain (remainder filled in from reference TRBV7-2 and TRBJ1-6): GAGVSQSPSNKVTEKGKDVELRCDPISGHTALYWYRQSLGQGLEFLIYFQGNSAPDKSGLPSDRFSAERTGGSVSTLTIQRTQQEDSAVYLCASRPDRDQPLHFGNGTRLTVT.

This clonotype occurred a few times. The rearrangement uses TRBV6-6 and TRBJ2-3; 7 bases match TRBD2. Germline V lookup: CDR1 MNHNY, CDR2 SVGAGI (reference sequence). The V gene end was trimmed by 5 bases and the J gene end by 0 bases; junction bases not matched to a gene: 8. CDR3 length: 16 amino acids. The DNA of the CDR3 is TGTGCCAGCAGTGCAACACTAGCGACGAGCACAGATACGCAGTATTTT. Translated: CASSATLATSTDTQYF.

The rearrangement links TRBV3-1 to TRBJ2-5; D is possibly TRBD1 (6 bases). Trimming removed 7 bases from V and 7 bases from J, with 16 bases in between. CDR1 and CDR2 (germline): LGHDT, YNNKEL (reference sequence). The CDR3 length is 13 residues. CDR3: CASTHRDPTTQYF. For the CDR3, the DNA is TGTGCCAGCACGCACAGGGACCCAACGACCCAGTACTTC.

The rearrangement links TRBV18 to TRBJ1-2; D might be TRBD1 (5 bases). Germline CDR1 KGHSH, CDR2 LQKENI. Trimming stripped 6 bases from V and 4 bases from J, with 18 bases between. CDR3 length: 15 residues. The CDR3 DNA reads as TGTGCCAGCTCTCCCTACGGAGACAGAAGCTATGGCTACACCTTC. Translated: CASSPYGDRSYGYTF. Based on the CDR3 plus reference TRBV18 and TRBJ1-2, the full variable domain is NAGVMQNPRHLVRRRGQEARLRCSPMKGHSHVYWYRQLPEEGLKFMVYLQKENIIDESGMPKERFSAEFPKEGPSILRIQQVVRGDSAAYFCASSPYGDRSYGYTFGSGTRLTVV.

This clonotype was seen ten or more times. The V and J genes are TRBV7-2 and TRBJ2-1, with 9 nucleotides matching TRBD1. The trim removed 6 bases at V and 10 bases at J, leaving 16 bases unmatched. The CDR3 is made up of 16 amino acids. In germline, CDR1 is SGHTA, CDR2 FQGNSA. This CDR3 reads CASRGPGQGSGGEQFF. As DNA, the CDR3 is TGTGCCAGCAGGGGGCCGGGACAGGGTTCGGGGGGCGAGCAGTTCTTC.

There are many counts of this clonotype. The chain couples TRBV7-6 to TRBJ2-7; D unresolved. V was clipped by 2 bases and J by 3 bases, with 5 bases between them. The V gene's germline CDR1 is SGHVS and CDR2 FNYEAQ. This CDR3 comprises 12 residues. CDR3 coding DNA: TGTGCCAGCAGCTTAAATGGCTACGAGCAGTACTTC. Translating gives CASSLNGYEQYF. Using reference TRBV7-6 and TRBJ2-7 for the parts outside the CDR3, the full variable domain is GAGVSQSPRYKVTKRGQDVALRCDPISGHVSLYWYRQALGQGPEFLTYFNYEAQQDKSGLPNDRFSAERPEGSISTLTIQRTEQRDSAMYRCASSLNGYEQYFGPGTRLTVT.

The chain carries TRBV6-2 or TRBV6-3 and TRBJ2-7, with 10 bases lining up with TRBD1. The trim removed 8 bases at V and 3 bases at J, leaving 7 bases unmatched. The V gene's germline CDR1 is MNHEY and CDR2 SVGEGT. The length of the CDR3 is 14 residues. The CDR3 sequence: CASWDRGINYEQYF. The CDR3 DNA reads TGTGCCAGCTGGGACAGGGGCATAAACTACGAGCAGTACTTC.

The rearrangement uses TRBV6-1 and TRBJ2-1; possibly TRBD2 for D (5 bases). This CDR3 contains 14 residues. The germline V and J ends were trimmed by 0 bases and 8 bases, with 11 bases remaining between them. Germline CDR1 is MNHNS and CDR2 is SASEGT. CDR3 in amino acids: CASSEAPRGYEQFF. CDR3 DNA sequence: TGTGCCAGCAGTGAAGCCCCCCGCGGGTATGAGCAGTTCTTC.

This clonotype occurred many times. The J gene is TRBJ2-5, the V gene TRBV7-2; 15 bases map to TRBD2. This CDR3 comprises 17 residues. Germline trimming cut 2 bases from V and 3 bases from J; bases unmatched to any gene: 4. Looked up from germline, CDR1 is SGHTA and CDR2 is FQGNSA. CDR3: CASSLWGLAGGKETQYF. As DNA, the CDR3 is TGTGCCAGCAGCTTATGGGGACTAGCGGGGGGAAAAGAGACCCAGTACTTC.

The V and J genes are TRBV7-9 and TRBJ2-5, with 8 positions matching TRBD2. Losses at the gene ends were 5 bases for V and 5 bases for J; bases not matched to a gene: 7. The CDR3 has 14 amino acids. From germline, CDR1 is SEHNR and CDR2 FQNEAQ (reference sequence). The CDR3 loop is CASSARGGRETQYF. The CDR3 DNA follows: TGTGCCAGCAGCGCCCGGGGGGGGCGCGAGACCCAGTACTTC.

In the case of this clonotype: Germline is not matched at one junction end, which may reflect a read error. Here the CDR3 DNA reads TGTGCCAGCAGTTACAGCGGGAAGTCCTACAATGAGCAGTCCTTC. Protein product: CASSYSGKSYNEQSF. V and J are TRBV28 and TRBJ2-1, with TRBD2 matching 7 bases. Germline assignment: CDR1 MDHEN and CDR2 SYDVKM. This CDR3 spans 15 amino acids. The full variable domain, in which reference TRBV28 and TRBJ2-1 provide the parts outside the CDR3, is DVKVTQSSRYLVKRTGEKVFLECVQDMDHENMFWYRQDPGLGLRLIYFSYDVKMKEKGDIPEGYSVSREKKERFSLILESASTNQTSMYLCASSYSGKSYNEQSFGPGTRLTVL.

There are a few counts of this clonotype. The V call is TRBV12-3 or TRBV12-4, the J call TRBJ2-5; D remains unclear. The CDR3 has 11 amino acids. With 5 bases removed from V and 5 bases from J, the gap between germline ends came to 6 bases. CDR3 region: CASSRSETQYF. In nucleotides, the CDR3 is TGTGCCAGCAGTCGCTCCGAGACCCAGTACTTC.

The chain links TRBV6-1 to TRBJ1-5, with D maybe TRBD1 (6 bases). Germline V gene data show CDR1 as MNHNS and CDR2 as SASEGT. The CDR3 covers 14 residues. Trimming left V 5 bases short and J 7 bases short, with 15 bases between. The CDR3 reads CASSSPDRPQPQHF. The CDR3 DNA follows: TGTGCCAGCAGTTCCCCGGACAGACCACAGCCCCAGCATTTT.

This chain connects TRBV7-2 to TRBJ2-7; tentatively, D is TRBD1 (5 bases). The V gene lost 1 base and the J gene lost 3 bases, with 10 bases spanning the gap. This CDR3 is 14 amino acids long. Germline CDR1 is SGHTA and CDR2 is FQGNSA. In DNA, the CDR3 is TGTGCCAGCAGCTTAGAATACAGGCACTACGAGCAGTACTTC. Its translation: CASSLEYRHYEQYF.